These 11 T cell receptor beta chains originate from one sample sequenced in a study of identical twins. TCRdb independently ran MiXCR on the 5' RACE reads; one entry per CDR3 protein. In the table there are 500,000 or so distinct CDR3 sequences, 22% of which are singletons. These data are also associated with another study on T cells expressing NK-cell markers.

Sequencing used CD4+ T cells sorted from blood. These receptors all stem from a woman in her late teens or twenties in good health.

The V and J genes are TRBV7-2 and TRBJ1-2, with 8 bases aligning to TRBD1. The CDR3 consists of 14 residues. V shed 3 bases, J shed 4 bases, and the junction held 4 bases outside the gene matches. The germline V gene encodes CDR1 SGHTA and CDR2 FQGNSA. CDR3 region: CASSFGQGGYGYTF. The CDR3 DNA reads TGTGCCAGCAGCTTCGGACAGGGAGGCTATGGCTACACCTTC.

A few counts support this clonotype. This chain connects TRBV12-3 or TRBV12-4 to TRBJ1-1; D call uncertain. This CDR3 region has 11 residues. CDR3 nucleotides: TGTGTGACCGGTAAAAGCACTGAAGCTTTCTTT. The encoded protein is CVTGKSTEAFF.

This chain uses TRBV9 with TRBJ2-5, with a tentative D call TRBD2 (6 bases). The germline gives CDR1 SGDLS, CDR2 YYNGEE. V was clipped by 3 bases and J by 1 base, with 13 bases between them. The CDR3 loop spans 15 amino acids. CDR3 in DNA: TGTGCCAGCAGCGCTATGGGACTGCCCCAAGAGACCCAGTACTTC. Amino acid sequence: CASSAMGLPQETQYF.

This clonotype was seen a few times. The CDR3 DNA reads as TGTGCCAGCAGCGTAGGTACCTTCCAAAGGGAGACCCAGTACTTC. Encoded protein: CASSVGTFQRETQYF. J is TRBJ2-5 and V is TRBV9; D uncertain. V was pared by 0 bases and J by 5 bases, with 14 bases between. From germline, CDR1 is SGDLS and CDR2 YYNGEE. The CDR3 is 15 amino acids.

The rearrangement joins TRBV20-1 to TRBJ2-7; a weak D match, TRBD2 (6 bases). Germline V gene lookup returns CDR1 DFQATT and CDR2 SNEGSKA (reference sequence). CDR3 length: 11 amino acids. The CDR3 nucleotides read TGCAGCGTCGCGGGGCGTCGGGAGCAGTACTTC. Encoded protein: CSVAGRREQYF.

The genes are TRBV12-3 or TRBV12-4 and TRBJ1-5; 9 nucleotides agree with TRBD1. There are 16 residues in the CDR3. Trimming took 1 base from V and 4 from J; bases not matched to a gene: 5. The CDR3 region is CASSLEGTGTNQPQHF. In DNA, the CDR3 is TGTGCCAGCAGTTTAGAGGGGACAGGGACTAATCAGCCCCAGCATTTT.

CDR3 region: CSATDWTGGREQYF. In nucleotides, the CDR3 is TGCAGTGCTACCGACTGGACAGGGGGCAGGGAGCAGTACTTC. The chain uses TRBV20-1 and TRBJ2-7; TRBD1 matches 11 bases. The CDR3 runs to 14 residues. The germline CDR1 and CDR2 sequences are DFQATT and SNEGSKA (reference sequence). The V segment lost 4 bases and the J segment 7 bases; nucleotides outside the gene matches: 9.

Only a few counts were recorded for this clonotype. The chain recombines TRBV6-1 with TRBJ1-4; D is ambiguous. Germline CDR1 reads MNHNS; CDR2 reads SASEGT. The CDR3 consists of 11 residues. The V and J ends lost 3 bases and 12 bases respectively, with 8 bases between them. The CDR3 here is CASSEEPQLFF. The CDR3 nucleotides read TGTGCCAGCAGTGAGGAGCCACAACTGTTTTTT.

The chain joins TRBV5-5 to TRBJ1-5; D is undetermined. This CDR3 spans 16 amino acids. V was pared by 3 bases and J by 1 base, with 14 bases between. Germline CDR1 SGHKS, CDR2 YYEKEE (reference sequence). CDR3 DNA: TGTGCCAGCAGCTACGGACCTCGTCTAAGCAATCAGCCCCAGCATTTT. This codes for CASSYGPRLSNQPQHF.

The chain uses TRBV5-1 and TRBJ2-5; D is tentatively TRBD1 or TRBD2 (5 bases each). CDR3 length: 13 residues. V was shortened by 8 bases and J by 1 base, with 12 bases between the two germline ends. The germline CDR1 and CDR2 sequences are SGHRS and YFSETQ. CDR3 sequence: CASHGTPQETQYF. The CDR3 nucleotides read TGCGCCAGTCACGGGACCCCCCAAGAGACCCAGTACTTC.

The rearrangement joins TRBV21-1 to TRBJ1-2. TRBV21-1 is shown as a pseudogene. This CDR3 comprises 12 residues. This chain's CDR3 is CPRGNSNYGYTF. The CDR3, as DNA: TGTCCCAGGGGTAACTCTAACTATGGCTACACCTTC.